These T cell receptor beta chains were read from a single sample in a study of control samples from healthy donors and cancer patients. The method was immunoSEQ multiplex PCR; TCRdb's version includes in-frame clones alone and lacks a portion of them. Among 55,000 to 65,000 clones listed, approximately 87% were seen once. The sequencing input was PBMCs. The receptor source for this set is a woman in her sixties with lung cancer. Both conserved end residues are part of each CDR3. Each record gives: J gene, V gene, clone size, D gene, CDR3 DNA, CDR3 protein. D genes are given only for firm matches. A row's size may be missing; if present it is once, few, many or a size class.

J: TRBJ2-1
V: TRBV5-1
size: -
D: -
DNA: TGCGCCAGCAGCCCGACAGGGACTCGGAACTCCTACAATGAGCAGTTCTTC
CDR3: CASSPTGTRNSYNEQFF

J: TRBJ2-1
V: TRBV2
size: -
D: -
DNA: TGTGCCAGCAGCGAATACAATGAGCAGTTCTTC
CDR3: CASSEYNEQFF

J: TRBJ2-2
V: TRBV27
size: -
D: -
DNA: TGTGCCAGCAGTTTTGATCAGTACACCGGGGAGCTGTTTTTT
CDR3: CASSFDQYTGELFF

J: TRBJ1-1
V: TRBV11-3
size: -
D: -
DNA: TGTGCCAGCAGCGGGGACGGGAACACTGAAGCTTTCTTT
CDR3: CASSGDGNTEAFF

J: TRBJ1-1
V: TRBV5-1
size: -
D: -
DNA: TGCGCCAGCAGCTTCACAGGGATCACTGAAGCTTTCTTT
CDR3: CASSFTGITEAFF

J: TRBJ2-3
V: TRBV5-6
size: few
D: TRBD2
DNA: TGTGCCAGCAGCTTTCTTGCGGGAGGGTACACAGATACGCAGTATTTT
CDR3: CASSFLAGGYTDTQYF

J: TRBJ2-1
V: TRBV12-3/TRBV12-4
size: -
D: -
DNA: TGTGCCAGCAGTTACGGACGGACCAATGAGCAGTTCTTC
CDR3: CASSYGRTNEQFF

J: TRBJ2-3
V: TRBV20-1
size: -
D: TRBD2
DNA: TGCAGTGCTAGTTCTAGCGGGGGACCAGATACGCAGTATTTT
CDR3: CSASSSGGPDTQYF

J: TRBJ1-1
V: TRBV4-1
size: -
D: -
DNA: TGCGCCAGCAGCCAAACCGGACTAATAGGGACTGAAGCTTTCTTT
CDR3: CASSQTGLIGTEAFF

J: TRBJ1-4
V: TRBV11-2
size: -
D: -
DNA: TGTGCCAGCAGCTTAGGTGCAGGAGCTAATGAAAAACTGTTTTTT
CDR3: CASSLGAGANEKLFF

J: TRBJ2-5
V: TRBV24-1
size: -
D: TRBD1
DNA: TGTGCCACCAGTGATCCTGGACAGGGCCGAGAGACCCAGTACTTC
CDR3: CATSDPGQGRETQYF

J: TRBJ2-3
V: TRBV5-4
size: -
D: -
DNA: TGTGCCAGCAGCTTGGAAGCGTTGAGCACAGATACGCAGTATTTT
CDR3: CASSLEALSTDTQYF

J: TRBJ2-7
V: TRBV3-1/TRBV3-2
size: -
D: -
DNA: TGTGCCAGCAGCCAAGGCTCGTCCTACGAGCAGTACTTC
CDR3: CASSQGSSYEQYF

J: TRBJ1-6
V: TRBV5-1
size: -
D: TRBD1
DNA: TGCGCCAGCAGCCAGGACAGGGAGCATTCACCCCTCCACTTT
CDR3: CASSQDREHSPLHF

J: TRBJ2-2
V: TRBV19
size: -
D: TRBD1
DNA: TGTGCCAGTAGTACTATAGCAGGGACAGGGAAACCCGGGGAGCTGTTTTTT
CDR3: CASSTIAGTGKPGELFF

J: TRBJ1-1
V: TRBV5-1
size: -
D: -
DNA: TGCGCCAGCAGCTCCGGGGGGGGGAACACTGAAGCTTTCTTT
CDR3: CASSSGGGNTEAFF

J: TRBJ1-3
V: TRBV11-2
size: -
D: -
DNA: TGTGCCAGCAGCTTAGAACTCCGCTCTGGAAACACCATATATTTT
CDR3: CASSLELRSGNTIYF

J: TRBJ2-7
V: TRBV6-6
size: -
D: -
DNA: TGTGCCAGCAGCCGAACCGGACCCCAGGGGCAGTACTTC
CDR3: CASSRTGPQGQYF

J: TRBJ1-1
V: TRBV5-1
size: -
D: -
DNA: TGCGCCAGCAGCTTGGAACCCACAGGGCCTAGAGGAGCTTTCTTT
CDR3: CASSLEPTGPRGAFF

J: TRBJ2-1
V: TRBV15
size: -
D: TRBD2
DNA: TGTGCCACCAGCAGGGGGACTAGCGGCTACAATGAGCAGTTCTTC
CDR3: CATSRGTSGYNEQFF

J: TRBJ2-5
V: TRBV29-1
size: -
D: -
DNA: TGCAGCGTATACAGCGGACAAGAGACCCAGTACTTC
CDR3: CSVYSGQETQYF

J: TRBJ2-5
V: TRBV5-1
size: -
D: -
DNA: TGCGCCAGCAGCGCACAGGGGACTTCTCAAGAGACCCAGTACTTC
CDR3: CASSAQGTSQETQYF

J: TRBJ2-3
V: TRBV9
size: -
D: -
DNA: TGTGCCAGCAGCGTTGAGCGTAGCACGCAGTATTTT
CDR3: CASSVERSTQYF

J: TRBJ1-5
V: TRBV7-2
size: -
D: TRBD1
DNA: TGTGCCAGCAGCCTCACAGGGGTGGTGGGCCAGCCCCAGCATTTT
CDR3: CASSLTGVVGQPQHF

J: TRBJ1-2
V: TRBV2
size: once
D: -
DNA: TGTGCCAGCAGGGACAATGGCTACACCTTC
CDR3: CASRDNGYTF

J: TRBJ2-1
V: TRBV5-4
size: -
D: TRBD2
DNA: TGTGCCAGCAGCTTGGGGGGGACTAGAGTCAATGAGCAGTTCTTC
CDR3: CASSLGGTRVNEQFF

J: TRBJ1-6
V: TRBV2
size: -
D: -
DNA: TGTGCCAGCAGTCTAGGGTCTTTAAGGAGCTCCTATAATTCACCCCTCCACTTT
CDR3: CASSLGSLRSSYNSPLHF

J: TRBJ2-7
V: TRBV28
size: once
D: -
DNA: TGTGCCAGCAGTTCGACAGCTCCCTACGAGCAGTACTTC
CDR3: CASSSTAPYEQYF

J: TRBJ2-1
V: TRBV19
size: once
D: -
DNA: TGTGCCAGTAGTCCATTGGGGGGTTGGGGCCAACCTCTCCCCTACAATGAGCAGTTCTTC
CDR3: CASSPLGGWGQPLPYNEQFF

J: TRBJ1-4
V: TRBV9
size: -
D: -
DNA: TGTGCCAGCAGCGCACTGACACATTCGGAAAAACTGTTTTTT
CDR3: CASSALTHSEKLFF

J: TRBJ2-5
V: TRBV3-1/TRBV3-2
size: -
D: -
DNA: TGTGCCAGCAGCCAAGCTCAGGGGCCGGAGACCCAGTACTTC
CDR3: CASSQAQGPETQYF

J: TRBJ2-1
V: TRBV15
size: once
D: -
DNA: TGTGCCACCAGCAGAGATTTCGTCAGCTCGTCGCTTAATGAGCAGTTCTTC
CDR3: CATSRDFVSSSLNEQFF

J: TRBJ1-5
V: TRBV7-9
size: -
D: -
DNA: TGTGCCAGCAGCTCCCCGAATCAGCCCCAGCATTTT
CDR3: CASSSPNQPQHF

J: TRBJ2-2
V: TRBV6-4
size: once
D: -
DNA: TGTGCCAGCAGTGCCCAGGGGTTCGGGAAAGCCGGGGAGCTGTTTTTT
CDR3: CASSAQGFGKAGELFF

J: TRBJ2-4
V: TRBV28
size: -
D: TRBD2
DNA: TGTGCCAGCAGGCCCCCGGGACTAGCGGGAATCCAGGACATTCAGTACTTC
CDR3: CASRPPGLAGIQDIQYF

J: TRBJ2-5
V: TRBV25-1
size: -
D: -
DNA: TGTGCCAGCAGTGAGGAGGGGCCGGGAGAGACCCAGTACTTC
CDR3: CASSEEGPGETQYF